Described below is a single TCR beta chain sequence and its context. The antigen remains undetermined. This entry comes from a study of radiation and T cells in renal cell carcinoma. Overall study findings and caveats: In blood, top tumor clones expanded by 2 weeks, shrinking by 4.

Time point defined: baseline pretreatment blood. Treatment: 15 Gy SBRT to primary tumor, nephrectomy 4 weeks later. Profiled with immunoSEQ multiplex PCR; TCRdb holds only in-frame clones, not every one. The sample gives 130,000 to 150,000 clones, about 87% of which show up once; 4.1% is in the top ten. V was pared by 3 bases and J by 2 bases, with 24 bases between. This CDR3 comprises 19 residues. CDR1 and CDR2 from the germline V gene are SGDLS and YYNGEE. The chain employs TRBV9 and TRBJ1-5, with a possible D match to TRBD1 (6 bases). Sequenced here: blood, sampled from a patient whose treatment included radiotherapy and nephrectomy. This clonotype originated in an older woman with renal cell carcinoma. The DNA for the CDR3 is TGTGCCAGCAGCGGTCCCGGGGGGCTCAGGGTTAGGGGCAATCAGCCCCAGCATTTT. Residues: CASSGPGGLRVRGNQPQHF.